This T cell receptor (beta chain) originates from a study of cytomegalovirus exposure and HLA in healthy donors. With regard to this clone: Its antigen remains unknown.

Study results and caveats: Cytomegalovirus status was reportedly diagnosed by the classifier with high sensitivity and specificity.

The PCR ran on 60 Vbeta and 13 Jbeta primers. Only in-frame clones appear in the TCRdb table, and some are missing; sequencing was by immunoSEQ multiplex PCR. This sample yields some 130,000 clones, of which over 60% are seen a single time; 1.5% to 2% belongs to the top ten. The sequence derives from a man between 18 and 29 years old in good health and CMV-seronegative. Sequencing input: PBMCs.

CDR3 residues: CASSVTGELETQYF. As DNA, the CDR3 is TGTGCCAGCAGCGTAACAGGGGAACTAGAGACCCAGTACTTC. The V and J genes are TRBV9 and TRBJ2-5; 7 bases fit TRBD1. This CDR3 is 14 amino acids long. Unmatched junction bases numbered 4, after V lost 1 base and J lost 4 bases. Germline CDR1 SGDLS, CDR2 YYNGEE. Full variable domain (remainder filled in from reference TRBV9 and TRBJ2-5): DSGVTQTPKHLITATGQRVTLRCSPRSGDLSVYWYQQSLDQGLQFLIQYYNGEERAKGNILERFSAQQFPDLHSELNLSSLELGDSALYFCASSVTGELETQYFGPGTRLLVL.